These 13 T cell receptor beta chains originate from one sample sequenced in a study of blood T cells in healthy people across ages. It was with a sample-barcoded 5' primer and a J-beta primer mix that a second PCR of about 7 to 12 cycles was run. TCRdb re-called the 5' RACE reads through MiXCR, storing one row per CDR3 protein. The table lists approximately 880,000 distinct CDR3 sequences, under 50% of them singletons, with 13% in the top ten. Sequenced: blood. These receptor sequences come from a man aged 25 to 45 in good health.

This clonotype was recorded only once. The V call is TRBV20-1, the J call TRBJ2-5; a possible D gene is TRBD1 (6 bases). Germline CDR1 is DFQATT and CDR2 is SNEGSKA (reference sequence). V shed 0 bases and J shed 3 bases, with 11 bases lying between them. The CDR3 length is 14 residues. This CDR3 is CSARDPWTEETQYF. The CDR3 DNA reads as TGCAGTGCTAGAGATCCTTGGACAGAAGAGACCCAGTACTTC.

In this sample, this clonotype turned up once. The chain links TRBV2 to TRBJ2-1, with a weak D call TRBD2 (6 bases). Trimming stripped 3 bases from V and 4 bases from J, with 16 bases between. The CDR3 length is 16 residues. Per the germline V gene, CDR1 is SNHLY and CDR2 is FYNNEI. The CDR3 DNA follows: TGTGCCAGCAGTGAGATAGGTTCACTAGCATACAATGAGCAGTTCTTC. This sequence encodes CASSEIGSLAYNEQFF.

The chain is built from TRBV24-1 and TRBJ2-5; D is uncertain. V lost 6 bases, J lost 0 bases, and 16 bases lay in between. The CDR3 contains 16 residues. Germline V gene data show CDR1 as KGHDR and CDR2 as SFDVKD. The chain's CDR3 is CATSNPGDGYQETQYF. The CDR3 DNA is TGTGCCACCAGTAATCCCGGTGACGGGTACCAAGAGACCCAGTACTTC.

The rearrangement uses TRBV28 and TRBJ2-7; D might be TRBD1 (6 bases). This CDR3 comprises 13 residues. The germline V gene encodes CDR1 MDHEN and CDR2 SYDVKM. V lost 6 bases and J 6 bases, leaving 15 bases between the germline ends. Here the CDR3 DNA reads TGTGCCAGCAGCCAGTATCAGGGGAGCGAGCAGTACTTC. Amino acid sequence: CASSQYQGSEQYF.

V usage is TRBV30 and J usage is TRBJ2-5; weak D call: TRBD1 (6 bases). Trimming shortened V by 2 bases and J by 4 bases, and 8 bases separated the two germline ends. CDR3 length: 12 amino acids. The germline V gene encodes CDR1 GTSNPN and CDR2 SVGIG (reference sequence). The CDR3 is CAWSLGGETQYF. CDR3 sequence (DNA): TGTGCCTGGAGTCTAGGGGGAGAGACCCAGTACTTC.

This clonotype was picked up many times. As DNA, the CDR3 is TGTGCCAGCAGCCAAGTGGCGGGGGCGAGCACAGATACGCAGTATTTT. Translation: CASSQVAGASTDTQYF. This chain connects TRBV3-1 to TRBJ2-3; D is perhaps TRBD2 (7 bases). In germline, CDR1 is LGHDT, CDR2 YNNKEL (reference sequence). CDR3 length: 16 residues. V lost 1 base, J lost 0 bases, and 11 bases lay in between.

The gene calls are TRBV6-1 and TRBJ2-1; TRBD1 aligns across 11 bases. CDR3 size: 14 residues. Germline values: CDR1 MNHNS, CDR2 SASEGT. V lost 3 bases and J lost 12; bases outside the gene matches: 7. The CDR3 DNA follows: TGTGCCAGCAGTGAGGAGGACAGGGGGCTCGTGCAGTTCTTC. Encoded protein: CASSEEDRGLVQFF.

The V gene is TRBV20-1, the J gene TRBJ2-5; 8 nucleotides agree with TRBD2. The tail of the sequence fits TRBJ2-7 better, so the J call may be wrong. CDR3 length: 15 residues. Germline-derived CDR1 and CDR2 are DFQATT and SNEGSKA (reference sequence). CDR3 coding DNA: TGCAGTGCTAGAGATTCCCGCGGGGGGTCCTACGAGCAGTACTTC. Translating gives CSARDSRGGSYEQYF.

This clonotype was seen repeatedly, ten times or more. One junction end disagrees with the germline gene, perhaps due to a read error. The rearrangement uses TRBV7-2 and TRBJ2-3; D gene ambiguous. Germline loops: CDR1 SGHTA, CDR2 FQGNSA. The CDR3 runs to 12 residues. The CDR3 nucleotides read TGCGCCAGCAGCTCTAGTTCAGATACGCAGTATTTT. Its protein is CASSSSSDTQYF.

This clonotype occurred many times. The rearrangement links TRBV28 to TRBJ1-1; 9 bases match TRBD1. Germline V gene data show CDR1 as MDHEN and CDR2 as SYDVKM. With 6 bases clipped from V and 5 bases from J, the junction kept 22 bases outside the gene matches. CDR3 length: 19 amino acids. The DNA of the CDR3 is TGTGCCAGCAGAGTCCAACAGGGGGCAAGCCTCCCATGGAAGACTGAAGCTTTCTTT. It is translated as CASRVQQGASLPWKTEAFF.

The gene calls are TRBV5-5 and TRBJ1-5; TRBD1 matches 7 bases. This CDR3 contains 18 residues. The ends lost 4 bases at V and 5 bases at J; junction bases unmatched: 18. Germline assignment: CDR1 SGHKS and CDR2 YYEKEE (reference sequence). CDR3 nucleotides: TGTGCCAGCAGCCAACGCGCTCAGGGGGTTTTCGGGGATCAGCCCCAGCATTTT. Amino acid sequence: CASSQRAQGVFGDQPQHF.

The CDR3 reads CASSQDTPSVLQPQHF. CDR3 bases: TGTGCCAGCAGCCAAGATACCCCCAGTGTTCTTCAGCCCCAGCATTTT. V usage is TRBV3-1 and J usage is TRBJ1-5; unclear D gene. The CDR3 runs 16 residues. CDR1 is LGHDT, CDR2 YNNKEL, per germline (reference sequence). V was shortened by 0 bases and J by 6 bases, with 15 bases between the two germline ends.

The genes are TRBV5-5 and TRBJ2-7; TRBD2 is a possible D gene (7 bases). CDR3 length equals 16 residues. Trimming left V 4 bases short and J 0 bases short, with 17 bases between. Per germline, CDR1 SGHKS and CDR2 YYEKEE (reference sequence). The CDR3 DNA reads TGTGCCAGCAGCCCGGGGGGCGGATTTAGCTCCTACGAGCAGTACTTC. Its protein is CASSPGGGFSSYEQYF. Combining the CDR3 with reference TRBV5-5 and TRBJ2-7 gives the whole variable domain DAGVTQSPTHLIKTRGQQVTLRCSPISGHKSVSWYQQVLGQGPQFIFQYYEKEERGRGNFPDRFSARQFPNYSSELNVNALLLGDSALYLCASSPGGGFSSYEQYFGPGTRLTVT.